This T cell receptor (beta chain) was retrieved from a study of robustness of blood B and T cell sequencing (dated by TCRdb to 2017 to 2018). In the study overall: The goal of the study was to find out how much peripheral blood is required to reliably describe the TCRbeta and IgG repertoires of an individual. TCRbeta and IgG repertoires were quantified in each of the 10 or so independently drawn blood samples. As technical replicates, two replicate TCRbeta cDNA libraries were made from one shared RNA pool taken from a single 10 ml draw. The paper's findings and limits, for the study overall: The 1,000 most abundant TCRbeta clonotypes from the pooled draws were detected in every single 10 ml sample. Immediate fractionation was required for EDTA tubes, so the use of EDTA tubes in multi-site collections was limited. Evidence of cross-contamination, likely resulting from batch processing, was observed in one pair of TCRbeta libraries, and the UMI-sequence pairs shared between the two libraries were removed. No improvement in the overlap of rare TCRbeta clonotypes was observed when tubes were pooled, implying that much larger blood volumes would be needed for rare TCRbeta clonotypes to be captured. When 3 or 4 tubes (30-40 ml blood) were combined, saturation was approached in coverage of the top 10,000 TCRbeta clonotypes. The TCRbeta rarefaction curves did not fully level off, which suggests either under-sequencing or many low-abundance clonotypes. Across technical replicate libraries, 85% to 95% of the top 10,000 TCRbeta clonotypes in one library were also found in the other.

The germline V gene encodes CDR1 SGHRS and CDR2 YFSETQ. Trimming removed 0 bases from V and 0 bases from J, leaving 3 bases between the germline ends. The CDR3 runs 13 residues from the cysteine to the phenylalanine. Left in the record is the CDR3 DNA by itself, 39 bases read in frame from the first base. TCRbeta repertoires were quantified from mRNA rather than genomic DNA, which captures expressed receptors. Without cell sorting, buffy coat leukocytes were collected into Trizol, and RNA was extracted using the Direct-zol RNA MiniPrep Plus kit. To separate plasma, buffy coat and red blood cells, EDTA blood tubes were immediately centrifuged at 4 degrees C. The method behind the library was PCR. Sequenced using an Illumina MiSeq. cDNA was made using SMARTScribe reverse transcriptase and a 5' template-switch oligo that added a universal priming site. Each cDNA molecule was tagged by a 12-nucleotide random unique molecular identifier (UMI) carried on the template-switch oligo. During reverse transcription, TCRbeta transcripts were targeted by chain-specific reverse primers. Uracil DNA glycosylase treatment was used to remove residual template-switch adapters, and a Qiagen MinElute kit was used to purify the cDNA. The first PCR ran for about 20 cycles with KAPA HiFi HotStart ReadyMix and step-out primers, divided among four 50 microliter reactions. Products of the first-round PCR were gel-purified before additional amplification. Illumina Nextera adapters were attached in a second PCR of around 8 cycles, and the libraries were then purified and pooled. For each TCRbeta molecule, the UMI barcode was captured by a 50-nucleotide 5' read. Turning to the authors' computational methods: Reads were grouped by UMI into consensus reads using the MIGEC toolkit. PEAR was used to merge forward and reverse consensus reads into final reads. Identical UMI-sequence pairs found in more than one library were treated as cross-sample contamination and removed by a custom decontamination script. MIGMAP, a wrapper around IgBLAST, was used for V(D)J assignment and CDR3 extraction. A TCR clonotype was defined as sharing the same V gene, J gene and CDR3 amino acid sequence, and CDR1 and CDR2 were not sequenced. TCRdb trimmed the raw reads at Q25, called clones with MiXCR and kept productive beta chains. Each CDR3 protein appears once, grouped with its most common genes and DNA. The V and J calls shown here were made by TCRdb, not taken from the authors' results. The table for this sample lists approximately 1,500 distinct CDR3 sequences; less than 60% of them were counted only once. Roughly two fifths of the sample lies in the top ten.

The sample holds a few counts of this clonotype. Its antigen specificity is not known. Per-base qualities were not stored, and no clone one base away is much larger. Sequencing input: peripheral blood. This clonotype was sampled from a human donor in good health. This chain joins TRBV5-1 to TRBJ1-1, with the D gene too uncertain to name. The CDR3 in this case is CASSLVMNTEAFF. Here is the DNA: TGCGCCAGCAGCTTGGTGATGAACACTGAAGCTTTCTTT.